These 23 T cell receptor beta chains came from one sample sequenced in a study of CD8+ T cells in alopecia areata. In each case, RNA was isolated and then reverse transcribed into cDNA as the sequencing template. Libraries were prepared by immunoSEQ multiplex PCR; TCRdb keeps only in-frame clonotypes and omits some of them. The sample contains some 170,000 clones, over 50% of which appear only once. This sample comprised CD4+ T cells sorted from blood, obtained at week 0. All receptors come from a human donor with alopecia areata.

The J gene is TRBJ2-3, the V gene TRBV7-2; D not resolved. Germline CDR1 and CDR2: SGHTA and FQGNSA. This CDR3 has 11 residues. Trimming stripped 5 bases from V and 11 bases from J, with 11 bases between. The CDR3 DNA is TGTGCCAGCAGCCCAGGCGAGGTGCAGTATTTT. Its protein is CASSPGEVQYF.

The chain has TRBV7-2 and TRBJ2-5, with 9 nucleotides matching TRBD2. The CDR3 consists of 13 residues. CDR1 is SGHTA and CDR2 is FQGNSA in the germline V gene. Unmatched junction bases numbered 3, after V lost 6 bases and J lost 4 bases. CDR3 residues: CASRRGGRETQYF. In DNA, the CDR3 is TGTGCCAGCAGGCGGGGGGGACGAGAGACCCAGTACTTC.

The chain carries TRBV28 and TRBJ1-2; D is possibly TRBD1 (5 bases). Germline CDR1 MDHEN, CDR2 SYDVKM. There are 14 residues in the CDR3. The V gene lost 5 bases and the J gene lost 8 bases, with 18 bases spanning the gap. Here the CDR3 reads CASSLPGLSGGYTF. CDR3 DNA sequence: TGTGCCAGCAGTCTCCCAGGGCTTTCGGGAGGCTACACCTTC.

As to this clone: One end of the junction varies from germline; a read error may be responsible. The chain has TRBV5-1 and TRBJ2-1; 9 positions agree with TRBD1. This CDR3 region has 16 residues. Germline V CDR1 and CDR2: SGHRS, YFSETQ. CDR3 DNA: TGCGCCGGCAGCTTGGATTGGGACAGGGTCCCCAATGAGCAGTTCTTC. Translation gives CAGSLDWDRVPNEQFF.

The chain is built from TRBV7-2 and TRBJ1-2; D uncertain. The germline CDR1 and CDR2 sequences are SGHTA and FQGNSA. The CDR3 totals 12 residues. Trimming pared 5 bases from V and 1 base from J, leaving 5 bases between. The CDR3 DNA reads as TGTGCCAGCAGCCCTAGTAACTATGGCTACACCTTC. It translates to CASSPSNYGYTF.

Only a few counts were recorded for this clone. The rearrangement joins TRBV15 to TRBJ2-7, with D possibly being TRBD1 (7 bases). The V and J ends lost 0 bases and 0 bases respectively, with 9 bases between them. The CDR3 spans 15 residues. Looked up from germline, CDR1 is LNHNV and CDR2 is YYDKDF (reference sequence). CDR3 in amino acids: CATSRDQGGSYEQYF. The CDR3 nucleotides are TGTGCCACCAGCAGAGACCAGGGGGGCTCCTACGAGCAGTACTTC.

This chain joins TRBV2 and TRBJ2-7; 9 bases match TRBD1. Trimming cost V 3 bases and J 5 bases; bases outside gene matches: 8. The germline V gene encodes CDR1 SNHLY and CDR2 FYNNEI. This CDR3 is 15 amino acids long. In DNA, the CDR3 is TGTGCCAGCAGTGATGCAACAGGGGGCCGGGACGAGCAGTACTTC. Encoded protein: CASSDATGGRDEQYF.

The chain combines TRBV7-2 with TRBJ2-3, with D perhaps matching TRBD2 (5 bases). The V gene lost 1 base and the J gene lost 6 bases, with 11 bases spanning the gap. In germline, CDR1 is SGHTA, CDR2 FQGNSA. The CDR3 has 14 amino acids. The CDR3 nucleotides read TGTGCCAGCAGCTTAGACCTTCCGGGGGATACGCAGTATTTT. Translated, it gives CASSLDLPGDTQYF.

The chain couples TRBV29-1 to TRBJ1-1, with no clear D. V shed 4 bases and J shed 7 bases, with 10 bases lying between them. Germline loops: CDR1 SQVTM, CDR2 ANQGSEA. The CDR3 spans 11 residues. The CDR3: CSVGSGGEAFF. DNA of the CDR3: TGCAGCGTTGGTAGTGGAGGTGAAGCTTTCTTT.

The rearrangement joins TRBV29-1 to TRBJ1-2; 8 bases match TRBD1. Looked up from germline, CDR1 is SQVTM and CDR2 is ANQGSEA. V trimming: 4 bases; J trimming: 4 bases; junction bases outside the gene matches: 11. The CDR3 is made up of 15 amino acids. CDR3 protein: CSVVGQAQSVYGYTF. Here the CDR3 DNA reads TGCAGCGTTGTGGGACAGGCTCAATCGGTCTATGGCTACACCTTC.

This chain joins TRBV2 and TRBJ2-7; D is undetermined. Between the trimmed V and J ends, which lost 4 bases and 7 bases, there was a span of 14 bases. CDR1 SNHLY and CDR2 FYNNEI come from the germline V gene. This CDR3 contains 13 residues. Written as DNA, the CDR3 is TGTGCCAGCAGTGTAACAGAGGTGAGAGAGCAGTACTTC. Translating it yields CASSVTEVREQYF.

The J gene is TRBJ2-5, the V gene TRBV2; possible D gene TRBD2, 7 bases. The germline V gene encodes CDR1 SNHLY and CDR2 FYNNEI. This CDR3 is 13 amino acids long. V gave up 10 bases and J gave up 4 bases, with 16 bases separating them. CDR3 DNA sequence: TGTGCCACCGGGGGGCTAGTCTCAGAGACCCAGTACTTC. Protein product: CATGGLVSETQYF.

This clone has only a few counts. The chain joins TRBV18 to TRBJ2-2, with 7 bases fitting TRBD1. From germline, CDR1 is KGHSH and CDR2 LQKENI. J gave up 2 bases and V 0 bases, and 6 bases lay outside the gene matches. The CDR3 spans 17 residues. For the CDR3, the DNA is TGTGCCAGCTCACCACCGGCCGGGACAGTCAACACCGGGGAGCTGTTTTTT. Translated: CASSPPAGTVNTGELFF.

This clone was picked up a small number of times. The identical CDR3 is also encoded by other nucleotide sequences in the sample. J is TRBJ1-2 and V is TRBV4-1, with D possibly matching TRBD1 (6 bases). V was clipped by 3 bases and J by 3 bases, with 11 bases between them. This CDR3 has 14 amino acids. Germline loops: CDR1 MGHRA, CDR2 YSYEKL. CDR3 loop: CASSHQQGDYGYTF. The CDR3 region has the DNA TGCGCCAGCAGCCACCAACAGGGTGACTATGGCTACACCTTC.

There are a few counts of this clone. V is TRBV5-6 and J is TRBJ1-6; 7 nucleotides agree with TRBD1. The CDR3 runs to 17 residues. V was pared by 0 bases and J by 0 bases, with 3 bases of the junction left unmatched. Germline V gene data show CDR1 as SGHDT and CDR2 as YYEEEE. The CDR3 DNA sequence: TGTGCCAGCAGCTTGGACAGGGGAAGCTCCTATAATTCACCCCTCCACTTT. Translated, it gives CASSLDRGSSYNSPLHF.

Only a few counts were recorded for this clone. The chain has TRBV11-3 and TRBJ2-1; tentatively, D is TRBD1 (6 bases). CDR1 and CDR2 from the germline V gene are SGHNT and YENEEA. V was pared by 3 bases and J by 0 bases, with 12 bases between. The CDR3 spans 16 residues. CDR3 sequence: CASSFETGSSYNEQFF. DNA of the CDR3: TGTGCCAGCAGCTTTGAAACAGGGAGCTCCTACAATGAGCAGTTCTTC.

This clone was detected only a few times. The chain is built from TRBV7-9 and TRBJ1-5; 9 bases are a match to TRBD1. Looked up from germline, CDR1 is SEHNR and CDR2 is FQNEAQ (reference sequence). V lost 5 bases to trimming and J lost 5 bases; unmatched junction nucleotides: 10. This CDR3 has 16 amino acids. CDR3 bases: TGTGCCAGCAGCGAAGGACGGGACAGGGTTGATCAGCCCCAGCATTTT. It is translated as CASSEGRDRVDQPQHF.

This clone has just a few counts. V and J are TRBV25-1 and TRBJ1-2; 9 bases map to TRBD1. Unmatched junction bases numbered 3, after V lost 3 bases and J lost 4 bases. The germline V gene encodes CDR1 MGHDK and CDR2 SYGVNS. The length of the CDR3 is 14 residues. CDR3 bases: TGTGCCAGCAGTGATAGGGACAGGGTCTATGGCTACACCTTC. It encodes CASSDRDRVYGYTF.

The genes are TRBV6-5 and TRBJ2-5; the D is unclear. The CDR3 runs to 14 residues. In germline, CDR1 is MNHEY, CDR2 SVGAGI. With 2 bases removed from V and 4 bases from J, the gap between germline ends came to 11 bases. DNA for the CDR3: TGTGCCAGCAGTTACCAGAGTTCGGGAGAGACCCAGTACTTC. As protein: CASSYQSSGETQYF.

The chain joins TRBV19 to TRBJ2-7, with 7 bases aligning to TRBD1. Germline V gene lookup returns CDR1 LNHDA and CDR2 SQIVND (reference sequence). The CDR3 is 14 amino acids. V shed 4 bases, J shed 2 bases, and the junction held 5 bases outside the gene matches. This CDR3 is CASSNRQGAYEQYF. The CDR3 DNA reads as TGTGCCAGTAGTAACCGACAGGGTGCCTACGAGCAGTACTTC.

V gene TRBV5-1 combines with J gene TRBJ2-5; D not certain. Per germline, CDR1 SGHRS and CDR2 YFSETQ. The CDR3 totals 13 residues. Trimming took off 0 bases at V and 3 bases at J, with 6 bases between the two ends. This CDR3 is CASSLVVEETQYF. CDR3 in DNA: TGCGCCAGCAGCTTGGTGGTGGAAGAGACCCAGTACTTC.

The table lists this clone with a few counts. The chain joins TRBV29-1 to TRBJ1-2; possibly TRBD1 for D (5 bases). The CDR3 runs to 16 residues. Trimming shortened V by 4 bases and J by 4 bases, and 22 bases separated the two germline ends. The germline gives CDR1 SQVTM, CDR2 ANQGSEA. The CDR3 DNA sequence: TGCAGCGTTGGGCGTAACCAAGCTAGGGGCGCCTATGGCTACACCTTC. It is translated as CSVGRNQARGAYGYTF.

This clone has a handful of counts. This chain joins TRBV2 and TRBJ2-3; D might be TRBD1 or TRBD2, each matching 5 bases. Germline CDR1 and CDR2: SNHLY and FYNNEI. Trimming stripped 3 bases from V and 4 bases from J, with 8 bases between. The CDR3 has 13 residues. The CDR3 here is CASSDGAADTQYF. CDR3 DNA: TGTGCCAGCAGTGACGGGGCGGCAGATACGCAGTATTTT.